Shown below are 27 T cell receptor beta chains from a single sample sequenced in a study of PD-1 blockade in classical Hodgkin lymphoma. Time point reported: newly diagnosed, previously untreated cHL patient sample. Some clones are missing from TCRdb's copy, which holds only in-frame ones; the method was immunoSEQ multiplex PCR. The table includes 7,000 or so clones, 60% to 85% detected once. Sequencing was carried out using peripheral blood mononuclear cells (PBMCs). Every receptor here comes from a human donor with classical Hodgkin lymphoma.

The J gene is TRBJ2-3, the V gene TRBV6-1; D is unclear. The germline CDR1 and CDR2 sequences are MNHNS and SASEGT. This CDR3 has 17 residues. Trimming took 1 base from V and 2 from J, leaving 16 bases between them. The CDR3 DNA is TGTGCCAGCAGTGAAGAGTTAGACCCCAGCGTCACAGATACGCAGTATTTT. This translates into CASSEELDPSVTDTQYF.

This chain links TRBV19 with TRBJ2-2, with 9 nucleotides matching TRBD1. This CDR3 is built from 16 residues. The germline V gene has CDR1 LNHDA and CDR2 SQIVND (reference sequence). Trimming took 7 bases from V and 0 from J; bases not matched to a gene: 6. The CDR3 DNA follows: TGTGCCAGTAAACCGGGACAGGGATCGAACACCGGGGAGCTGTTTTTT. Its protein product is CASKPGQGSNTGELFF.

In this sample, this clone turned up once. The chain combines TRBV30 with TRBJ1-3; D unresolved. Germline CDR1 is GTSNPN and CDR2 is SVGIG (reference sequence). The germline V and J ends were trimmed by 5 bases and 3 bases, with 5 bases remaining between them. The CDR3 spans 11 residues. CDR3 bases: TGTGCCTGGGGTAATGGAAACACCATATATTTT. It translates to CAWGNGNTIYF.

The chain joins TRBV5-4 to TRBJ1-1; 7 bases align to TRBD1. CDR3 length: 14 amino acids. Germline CDR1 is SGHNT and CDR2 is YYREEE (reference sequence). With V trimmed by 1 base and J by 3 bases, 3 bases remained unmatched. The CDR3 spells CASSLKGAHTEAFF. CDR3 bases: TGTGCCAGCAGCTTGAAGGGGGCCCACACTGAAGCTTTCTTT.

The chain uses TRBV7-7 and TRBJ2-2; D might be TRBD1 (6 bases). CDR1 and CDR2 from the germline V gene are SSHAT and FNYEAQ (reference sequence). The length of the CDR3 is 15 residues. The CDR3 bases are TGTGCTAGTGCAAGGACAGACGGGAACACCGGGGAGCTGTTTTTT. Its translation is CASARTDGNTGELFF.

This sequence joins TRBV6-1 and TRBJ2-4; 7 nucleotides agree with TRBD2. V shed 7 bases and J 7 bases; nucleotides not matched to a gene: 7. The CDR3 covers 13 residues. Germline CDR1 MNHNS, CDR2 SASEGT. CDR3 in DNA: TGTGCCAGCAAAGCTGGGGGGGGGAACATTCAGTACTTC. Its translation is CASKAGGGNIQYF.

The chain has TRBV10-3 and TRBJ2-1; 9 nucleotides line up with TRBD2. The CDR3 is made up of 14 amino acids. CDR1 is ENHRY and CDR2 is SYGVKD in the germline V gene. V lost 11 bases and J lost 6; bases outside the gene matches: 11. The CDR3 protein is CAATEREAPNEQFF. In nucleotides, the CDR3 is TGTGCCGCCACGGAGCGGGAGGCCCCCAATGAGCAGTTCTTC.

The chain is built from TRBV14 and TRBJ1-1; a weak D match, TRBD1 (5 bases). V lost 4 bases, J lost 10 bases, and 16 bases lay in between. The CDR3 spans 13 residues. CDR1 is SGHDN, CDR2 FVKESK, per germline. The CDR3 DNA reads TGTGCCAGCAGCCGGGTGTGGGAGGGGCGAGCTTTCTTT. This gives the protein CASSRVWEGRAFF.

V and J are TRBV6-1 and TRBJ2-4; D gene unclear. V shed 6 bases and J shed 8 bases, with 11 bases lying between them. Germline assignment: CDR1 MNHNS and CDR2 SASEGT. The CDR3 consists of 12 residues. CDR3 in DNA: TGTGCCAGCAGCCCCACACGGGACATTCAGTACTTC. This sequence encodes CASSPTRDIQYF.

This clone was counted between two and nine times. The J gene is TRBJ2-5, the V gene TRBV7-8; a possible D gene is TRBD2 (7 bases). Trimming cost V 2 bases and J 3 bases, with 16 bases left between them. This CDR3 is 16 amino acids long. Germline CDR1 reads SGHVS; CDR2 reads FQNEAQ. The CDR3 nucleotides read TGTGCCAGCAGCTTAAGTGCGGGGGCCCCCAAAGAGACCCAGTACTTC. Protein product: CASSLSAGAPKETQYF.

The chain has TRBV28 and TRBJ2-7, with 7 bases that match TRBD1. The ends lost 8 bases at V and 0 bases at J; junction bases unmatched: 1. Per the germline V gene, CDR1 is MDHEN and CDR2 is SYDVKM. The CDR3 is 12 amino acids. This CDR3 reads CASWDSSYEQYF. In DNA, the CDR3 is TGTGCCAGCTGGGACAGCTCCTACGAGCAGTACTTC. The full variable domain, completed using reference TRBV28 and TRBJ2-7, is DVKVTQSSRYLVKRTGEKVFLECVQDMDHENMFWYRQDPGLGLRLIYFSYDVKMKEKGDIPEGYSVSREKKERFSLILESASTNQTSMYLCASWDSSYEQYFGPGTRLTVT.

The rearrangement joins TRBV29-1 to TRBJ2-3; possibly TRBD2 for D (6 bases). CDR3 length equals 14 residues. Trimming shortened V by 8 bases and J by 5 bases, and 20 bases separated the two germline ends. The V gene's germline CDR1 is SQVTM and CDR2 ANQGSEA. In nucleotides, the CDR3 is TGCAGCATTGCGGGGCGGACTGGAGGAGATACGCAGTATTTT. It translates to CSIAGRTGGDTQYF.

The chain carries TRBV7-2 and TRBJ2-1; no clear D gene. The CDR3 is made up of 14 amino acids. Germline V gene data show CDR1 as SGHTA and CDR2 as FQGNSA. The ends were cut back, 1 base at V and 7 bases at J, with 11 bases in the middle. The CDR3 region is CASSLGRRLNEQFF. The CDR3 nucleotides read TGTGCCAGCAGCTTAGGCAGGCGTTTAAATGAGCAGTTCTTC. Together with reference TRBV7-2 and TRBJ2-1, the CDR3 gives the full variable domain: GAGVSQSPSNKVTEKGKDVELRCDPISGHTALYWYRQSLGQGLEFLIYFQGNSAPDKSGLPSDRFSAERTGGSVSTLTIQRTQQEDSAVYLCASSLGRRLNEQFFGPGTRLTVL.

V usage is TRBV13 and J usage is TRBJ2-7; 8 nucleotides line up with TRBD1. Germline trimming cut 4 bases from V and 2 bases from J; bases unmatched to any gene: 1. Germline V lookup: CDR1 PRHDT, CDR2 FYEKMQ (reference sequence). The length of the CDR3 is 13 residues. This CDR3 reads CASSSTGAYEQYF. In nucleotides, the CDR3 is TGTGCCAGCAGCTCGACAGGGGCCTACGAGCAGTACTTC. The full variable domain, completed using reference TRBV13 and TRBJ2-7, is AAGVIQSPRHLIKEKRETATLKCYPIPRHDTVYWYQQGPGQDPQFLISFYEKMQSDKGSIPDRFSAQQFSDYHSELNMSSLELGDSALYFCASSSTGAYEQYFGPGTRLTVT.

Turning to this clone: At the DNA level, this CDR3 is encoded by other sequences in the same sample as well. V gene TRBV2 combines with J gene TRBJ2-3; D not certain. V was clipped by 1 base and J by 1 base, with 6 bases between them. The CDR3 is 14 residues long. Germline CDR1 is SNHLY and CDR2 is FYNNEI. The CDR3, as DNA: TGTGCCAGCAGTGAAGTACGGGGCACAGATACGCAGTATTTT. Translating it yields CASSEVRGTDTQYF. The entire variable domain, with the rest obtained from reference TRBV2 and TRBJ2-3, is as follows: EPEVTQTPSHQVTQMGQEVILRCVPISNHLYFYWYRQILGQKVEFLVSFYNNEISEKSEIFDDQFSVERPDGSNFTLKIRSTKLEDSAMYFCASSEVRGTDTQYFGPGTRLTVL.

The chain couples TRBV5-1 to TRBJ2-3; no clear D gene. The V and J ends lost 0 bases and 0 bases respectively, with 8 bases between them. CDR1 is SGHRS and CDR2 is YFSETQ in the germline V gene. The CDR3 spans 15 residues. The CDR3 loop reads CASSLASASTDTQYF. CDR3 in DNA: TGCGCCAGCAGCTTGGCCAGCGCTAGCACAGATACGCAGTATTTT.

This rearrangement joins TRBV15 to TRBJ1-5, with 7 bases that match TRBD1. In germline, CDR1 is LNHNV, CDR2 YYDKDF (reference sequence). CDR3 length: 14 amino acids. After removal of 6 bases from V and 5 bases from J, the junction contained 7 bases not matched to a gene. CDR3 region: CATSVQQGHQPQHF. In DNA, the CDR3 is TGTGCCACCAGTGTCCAACAGGGGCATCAGCCCCAGCATTTT.

V gene TRBV21-1 combines with J gene TRBJ2-1. TRBV21-1 is assigned pseudogene status. The CDR3 extends over 12 amino acids. The CDR3 is CASSKGGNEQFF. The CDR3 nucleotides read TGTGCCAGCAGCAAAGGGGGTAATGAGCAGTTCTTC.

V gene TRBV5-6 combines with J gene TRBJ2-7; TRBD2 agrees at 7 bases. The CDR3 loop spans 14 amino acids. V dropped 0 bases and J dropped 1; count of bases not matched to a gene: 1. Germline V lookup: CDR1 SGHDT, CDR2 YYEEEE. CDR3 region: CASSLGAGSYEQYF. The CDR3 coding sequence is TGTGCCAGCAGCTTGGGAGCGGGGTCCTACGAGCAGTACTTC.

The V call is TRBV7-3, the J call TRBJ2-2; unclear D gene. Germline assignment: CDR1 SGHTA and CDR2 FQGTGA. The CDR3 loop spans 14 amino acids. V lost 3 bases, J lost 6 bases, and 11 bases lay in between. CDR3 residues: CASSFNPGAGELFF. CDR3 nucleotides: TGTGCCAGCAGCTTTAACCCAGGAGCCGGGGAGCTGTTTTTT. Complete variable domain (other parts from reference TRBV7-3 and TRBJ2-2): GAGVSQTPSNKVTEKGKYVELRCDPISGHTALYWYRQSLGQGPEFLIYFQGTGAADDSGLPNDRFFAVRPEGSVSTLKIQRTERGDSAVYLCASSFNPGAGELFFGEGSRLTVL.

The chain couples TRBV25-1 to TRBJ1-1; perhaps TRBD1 as D (5 bases). V shed 1 base and J shed 1 base, with 7 bases lying between them. Germline V gene sequence: CDR1 MGHDK, CDR2 SYGVNS. This CDR3 contains 14 residues. DNA of the CDR3: TGTGCCAGCAGTGAATGGGGGGGGAACACTGAAGCTTTCTTT. Encoded protein: CASSEWGGNTEAFF.

This rearrangement joins TRBV2 to TRBJ2-5, with D possibly being TRBD2 (6 bases). The germline gives CDR1 SNHLY, CDR2 FYNNEI. The CDR3 extends over 15 amino acids. V shed 7 bases and J shed 1 base, with 16 bases lying between them. CDR3 region: CASTLVRGTQETQYF. As DNA, the CDR3 is TGTGCCAGCACCCTAGTCCGGGGGACCCAAGAGACCCAGTACTTC.

By share, this clone ranks as large (0.1 to 1%). The rearrangement joins TRBV25-1 to TRBJ1-6; D gene unclear. Germline V gene sequence: CDR1 MGHDK, CDR2 SYGVNS. The CDR3 spans 13 residues. Trimming removed 6 bases from V and 9 bases from J, with 12 bases in between. CDR3 nucleotide sequence: TGTGCCAGCAGCCCAGGCGGTGGTTCACCCCTCCACTTT. Translating it yields CASSPGGGSPLHF.

The rearrangement links TRBV18 to TRBJ2-2; D is unresolved. V was cut by 5 bases and J by 5 bases, with 6 bases left in between. This CDR3 comprises 12 residues. Germline V gene data show CDR1 as KGHSH and CDR2 as LQKENI. The CDR3 sequence: CASSAGTGELFF. CDR3 coding DNA: TGTGCCAGCTCAGCCGGGACCGGGGAGCTGTTTTTT. Full variable domain (rest looked up from reference TRBV18 and TRBJ2-2): NAGVMQNPRHLVRRRGQEARLRCSPMKGHSHVYWYRQLPEEGLKFMVYLQKENIIDESGMPKERFSAEFPKEGPSILRIQQVVRGDSAAYFCASSAGTGELFFGEGSRLTVL.

The chain has TRBV2 and TRBJ1-5; the D is unclear. The CDR3 runs 14 residues. The V gene lost 1 base and the J gene lost 6 bases, with 10 bases spanning the gap. Germline V lookup: CDR1 SNHLY, CDR2 FYNNEI. In DNA form, the CDR3 reads TGTGCCAGCAGTGAAGGGACTGAAGCTCAGCCCCAGCATTTT. It is translated as CASSEGTEAQPQHF.

The J gene is TRBJ1-1, the V gene TRBV10-3; TRBD1 agrees at 7 bases. Germline V gives CDR1 ENHRY, CDR2 SYGVKD. This CDR3 is built from 15 residues. The trim removed 0 bases at V and 1 base at J, leaving 2 bases unmatched. The CDR3 sequence is CAISESTGANTEAFF. The CDR3 DNA is TGTGCCATCAGTGAGTCAACAGGGGCGAACACTGAAGCTTTCTTT.

This rearrangement joins TRBV18 to TRBJ2-5, with D possibly TRBD1 on 5 matching bases. CDR3 length equals 14 residues. Trimming removed 6 bases at V and 3 bases at J, with 14 bases between. In germline, CDR1 is KGHSH, CDR2 LQKENI. In nucleotides, the CDR3 is TGTGCCAGCTCGGAAGACAGTGCTGAAGAGACCCAGTACTTC. Translation: CASSEDSAEETQYF.